Below are 29 T cell receptor beta chains sequenced from a single sample in a study of T cell repertoires in cytomegalovirus infection. TCRdb re-called the reads with MiXCR, one entry per CDR3 protein. This table holds hundreds of thousands of distinct CDR3 sequences, 30% to 40% found once. Their antigens remain unidentified. Specimen: cultured CD8+ T cells from PBMCs, collected from culture after CMV antigen stimulation. These receptor sequences come from a human donor in good health (CMV status not recorded). Some clones in this sample may be carry-over from other donors' samples.

The chain employs TRBV20-1 and TRBJ2-1; 12 positions match TRBD2. In germline, CDR1 is DFQATT, CDR2 SNEGSKA (reference sequence). This CDR3 has 19 amino acids. The trim removed 1 base at V and 0 bases at J, leaving 10 bases unmatched. This chain's CDR3 is CSARGGGLAGSYSYNEQFF. In nucleotides, the CDR3 is TGCAGTGCTAGAGGGGGTGGACTAGCGGGAAGTTACTCCTACAATGAGCAGTTCTTC.

The gene calls are TRBV6-1 and TRBJ2-3; maybe TRBD2 (6 bases). CDR1 is MNHNS, CDR2 SASEGT, per germline. The ends were cut back, 7 bases at V and 0 bases at J, with 14 bases in the middle. This CDR3 is built from 15 residues. For the CDR3, the DNA is TGTGCCAGCACCGTAAGGGGACTCAGCACAGATACGCAGTATTTT. The encoded protein is CASTVRGLSTDTQYF.

The chain employs TRBV6-5 and TRBJ2-2; TRBD1 matches at 7 bases. The CDR3 is 14 amino acids. Per germline, CDR1 MNHEY and CDR2 SVGAGI. After removal of 9 bases from V and 3 bases from J, the junction contained 7 bases not matched to a gene. The DNA of the CDR3 is TGTGCCAGTACCTTGACAGGGCACACCGGGGAGCTGTTTTTT. Amino acids: CASTLTGHTGELFF.

This clonotype was seen only a few times. The chain joins TRBV12-3 or TRBV12-4 to TRBJ2-1; TRBD2 aligns across 10 bases. V dropped 3 bases and J dropped 9; count of bases not matched to a gene: 14. This CDR3 region has 17 residues. The chain's CDR3 is CASSFPGASGGKGEQFF. The CDR3 bases are TGTGCCAGCAGTTTTCCTGGGGCTAGCGGGGGCAAGGGTGAGCAGTTCTTC.

This chain uses TRBV6-1 with TRBJ2-7; D might be TRBD1 (6 bases). Deletions cut 7 bases from V and 7 bases from J, with 20 bases between. The CDR3 extends over 14 amino acids. From germline, CDR1 is MNHNS and CDR2 SASEGT. The CDR3 here is CASTSSRGAEEQYF. The CDR3 DNA reads as TGTGCCAGCACCTCCTCCAGGGGCGCGGAGGAGCAGTACTTC.

This chain links TRBV27 with TRBJ1-1; D is ambiguous. The germline CDR1 and CDR2 sequences are MNHEY and SMNVEV (reference sequence). CDR3 size: 13 residues. V was trimmed by 7 bases and J by 5 bases, leaving 14 bases between them. The CDR3 here is CASTQFAGTEAFF. The DNA for the CDR3 is TGTGCCAGCACGCAATTTGCGGGGACTGAAGCTTTCTTT.

The chain combines TRBV4-3 with TRBJ2-2; a possible D gene is TRBD2 (5 bases). The V end was cut by 4 bases, the J end by 6 bases, with 12 bases between. From germline, CDR1 is LGHNA and CDR2 YSLEER. CDR3 length equals 14 residues. The CDR3 loop reads CASSRGINAGELFF. The DNA for the CDR3 is TGCGCCAGCAGCCGAGGGATAAACGCCGGGGAGCTGTTTTTT.

As concerns this clonotype: Mismatch with germline at one junction end may stem from a read error. CDR3 in amino acids: CVSSHRGKGQPQHF. DNA for the CDR3: TGTGTCAGCAGTCACAGGGGAAAAGGCCAGCCCCAGCATTTT. The V call is TRBV12-3 or TRBV12-4, the J call TRBJ1-5, with TRBD1 matching 7 bases. This CDR3 has 14 amino acids.

This clonotype showed up just a few times. The chain uses TRBV7-9 and TRBJ1-2; D is possibly TRBD1 (6 bases). The CDR3 length is 12 residues. Per germline, CDR1 SEHNR and CDR2 FQNEAQ (reference sequence). The ends were cut back, 4 bases at V and 7 bases at J, with 10 bases in the middle. CDR3: CASSSYRVGYTF. The CDR3 DNA follows: TGTGCCAGCAGCTCATACAGGGTTGGCTACACCTTC.

V is TRBV6-5 and J is TRBJ1-1; 7 bases match TRBD1. With V trimmed by 5 bases and J by 4 bases, 13 bases remained unmatched. CDR1 is MNHEY, CDR2 SVGAGI, per germline. The CDR3 totals 16 residues. The CDR3 coding sequence is TGTGCCAGCAGTCTCCACCTGGGGACAGCTATCACTGAAGCTTTCTTT. Translating gives CASSLHLGTAITEAFF.

This clonotype turned up a few times. This chain uses TRBV2 with TRBJ2-3, with D unclear. V was clipped by 5 bases and J by 1 base, with 13 bases between them. CDR1 and CDR2 (germline): SNHLY, FYNNEI. The CDR3 is 15 amino acids. CDR3 residues: CASSLSRARTDTQYF. As DNA, the CDR3 is TGTGCCAGCAGTTTGAGCCGGGCCCGCACAGATACGCAGTATTTT. Variable domain in full (rest from reference TRBV2 and TRBJ2-3): EPEVTQTPSHQVTQMGQEVILRCVPISNHLYFYWYRQILGQKVEFLVSFYNNEISEKSEIFDDQFSVERPDGSNFTLKIRSTKLEDSAMYFCASSLSRARTDTQYFGPGTRLTVL.

This clonotype was detected only once. Given a much more abundant clone one base away, this may be a read error. The genes are TRBV7-8 and TRBJ1-1, with 7 bases lining up with TRBD1. The length of the CDR3 is 14 residues. After removal of 5 bases from V and 5 bases from J, the junction contained 8 bases not matched to a gene. Germline V gene data show CDR1 as SGHVS and CDR2 as FQNEAQ. CDR3 amino acids: CASSISGGETEAFF. CDR3 DNA: TGTGCCAGCAGCATCTCAGGGGGAGAAACTGAAGCTTTCTTT.

This clonotype came up a few times. The chain recombines TRBV29-1 with TRBJ2-1; D may be TRBD1 or TRBD2 (6 bases each). The CDR3 has 15 amino acids. The germline V and J ends were trimmed by 7 bases and 8 bases, with 24 bases remaining between them. The germline CDR1 and CDR2 sequences are SQVTM and ANQGSEA. For the CDR3, the DNA is TGCAGCGCATCAAGGGGGGTAAGGGGTTTAGATGAGCAGTTCTTC. This translates into CSASRGVRGLDEQFF.

The J gene is TRBJ2-3, the V gene TRBV29-1, with unresolved D. Germline CDR1 and CDR2: SQVTM and ANQGSEA. V lost 2 bases to trimming and J lost 5 bases, with 5 bases between them. The CDR3 has 11 residues. The CDR3 region is CSVERVDTQYF. CDR3 DNA: TGCAGCGTTGAAAGGGTAGATACGCAGTATTTT.

In its sample, this clonotype was seen a few times. CDR3 sequence: CASSYSNRGLAGELFF. CDR3 in DNA: TGTGCCAGCAGTTACTCGAACAGGGGGCTGGCCGGGGAGCTGTTTTTT. This rearrangement joins TRBV6-5 to TRBJ2-2; TRBD1 aligns across 9 bases. CDR3 length equals 16 residues. Germline CDR1 MNHEY, CDR2 SVGAGI. V lost 0 bases, J lost 6 bases, and 5 bases stayed unmatched.

This clonotype was picked up many times. This chain connects TRBV7-8 to TRBJ2-1; 8 nucleotides line up with TRBD1. This CDR3 has 15 amino acids. J was trimmed by 7 bases and V by 4 bases; bases with no gene match: 9. CDR1 is SGHVS and CDR2 is FQNEAQ in the germline V gene. CDR3 loop: CASSSPGQGTNEQFF. Written as DNA, the CDR3 is TGTGCCAGCAGCTCCCCCGGACAGGGAACTAATGAGCAGTTCTTC.

The gene calls are TRBV28 and TRBJ2-1; no clear D gene. Germline CDR1 MDHEN, CDR2 SYDVKM. Between the trimmed V and J ends, which lost 2 bases and 10 bases, there was a span of 12 bases. The CDR3 extends over 13 amino acids. The CDR3: CASSLILVKEQFF. As DNA, the CDR3 is TGTGCCAGCAGTTTAATTCTAGTAAAGGAGCAGTTCTTC.

The rearrangement uses TRBV6-5 and TRBJ2-2, with no clear D. CDR1 and CDR2 (germline): MNHEY, SVGAGI. There are 15 residues in the CDR3. V was trimmed by 0 bases and J by 8 bases, leaving 13 bases between them. This CDR3 reads CASSYSTLRGGELFF. The CDR3 DNA follows: TGTGCCAGCAGTTACTCGACTCTCCGTGGTGGGGAGCTGTTTTTT.

The chain couples TRBV27 to TRBJ1-2; TRBD1 matches at 9 bases. Unmatched junction bases numbered 16, after V lost 4 bases and J lost 13 bases. This CDR3 has 15 amino acids. Germline CDR1 is MNHEY and CDR2 is SMNVEV (reference sequence). CDR3 DNA sequence: TGTGCCAGCAGTTCTCCGGGACAGGGATTGGTTCCGACCACCTTC. Its translation: CASSSPGQGLVPTTF.

This clonotype showed up just a few times. The chain uses TRBV7-9 and TRBJ2-5; tentative D call: TRBD2 (6 bases). Trimming stripped 3 bases from V and 3 bases from J, with 14 bases between. This CDR3 has 15 amino acids. Germline V gene data show CDR1 as SEHNR and CDR2 as FQNEAQ (reference sequence). CDR3 bases: TGTGCCAGCAGCTTCGGGACTGGAGGGGAAGAGACCCAGTACTTC. Translating it yields CASSFGTGGEETQYF.

The chain has TRBV28 and TRBJ1-4; D is undetermined. The CDR3 spans 13 residues. Germline values: CDR1 MDHEN, CDR2 SYDVKM. Trimming cost V 7 bases and J 8 bases, with 14 bases left between them. The CDR3, as DNA: TGTGCCAGCAAAAACCGCGGGCTGGAAAAACTGTTTTTT. Translated, it gives CASKNRGLEKLFF.

The table lists this clonotype with many counts. The chain carries TRBV6-1 and TRBJ2-7; D not resolved. The CDR3 has 18 residues. The germline CDR1 and CDR2 sequences are MNHNS and SASEGT. The ends were cut back, 0 bases at V and 0 bases at J, with 18 bases in the middle. The CDR3 spells CASSEAGWAAGSSYEQYV. As DNA, the CDR3 is TGTGCCAGCAGTGAAGCCGGTTGGGCAGCCGGCAGCTCCTACGAGCAGTACGTC.

With regard to this clonotype: An end of the junction does not agree with germline; a read error may underlie this. CDR3 bases: TGCGCCGGCAGCCAAGAACTCACCCCACGACCCAACACTGAAGCTTTCTTT. As protein: CAGSQELTPRPNTEAFF. The J gene is TRBJ1-1, the V gene TRBV4-3; D not resolved. Germline CDR1 LGHNA, CDR2 YSLEER. The CDR3 contains 17 residues.

This clonotype turned up a few times. The rearrangement uses TRBV20-1 and TRBJ1-1; TRBD1 might be the D (5 bases). Germline CDR1 and CDR2: DFQATT and SNEGSKA (reference sequence). CDR3 length: 15 amino acids. V was trimmed by 6 bases and J by 0 bases, leaving 17 bases between them. CDR3 in DNA: TGCAGTGCGCGGGACCGACACTCTATGAACACTGAAGCTTTCTTT. It yields the protein CSARDRHSMNTEAFF.

Concerning this clonotype itself: The conserved closing phenylalanine or tryptophan is absent in this CDR3, likely reflecting a read error. The chain joins TRBV5-1 to TRBJ1-5; 7 bases fit TRBD1. The CDR3 spans 15 residues. Germline lookup yields CDR1 SGHRS and CDR2 YFSETQ. V lost 0 bases, J lost 5 bases, and 5 bases stayed unmatched. In nucleotides, the CDR3 is TGCGCCAGCAGCTTGGAAGGGGGCAGCTATCAGCCCCAGCATCTT. It yields the protein CASSLEGGSYQPQHL.

This chain connects TRBV19 to TRBJ2-7; the D gene is possibly TRBD1 (5 bases). The CDR3 covers 13 residues. V was trimmed by 6 bases and J by 2 bases, leaving 11 bases between them. The germline gives CDR1 LNHDA, CDR2 SQIVND (reference sequence). The CDR3 bases are TGTGCCAGTAGCTGGGTAGGGGCCTACGAGCAGTACTTC. Its translation: CASSWVGAYEQYF.

The V call is TRBV5-5, the J call TRBJ2-7, with a possible D match to TRBD2 (7 bases). Germline values: CDR1 SGHKS, CDR2 YYEKEE (reference sequence). V shed 4 bases and J shed 3 bases, with 14 bases lying between them. The CDR3 totals 14 residues. CDR3 nucleotide sequence: TGTGCCAGCAGCCCGCGGGGAGGGGGCTACGAGCAGTACGTC. Translating gives CASSPRGGGYEQYV.

This clonotype was counted at least ten times. V gene TRBV7-8 combines with J gene TRBJ2-7; D is unresolved. CDR1 and CDR2 (germline): SGHVS, FQNEAQ. V lost 5 bases, J lost 6 bases, and 14 bases lay in between. This CDR3 has 13 amino acids. Here the CDR3 reads CASSPPSGSEQYF. The CDR3 DNA is TGTGCCAGCAGCCCTCCTTCAGGTTCCGAGCAGTACTTC. The variable domain in full, completed from reference TRBV7-8 and TRBJ2-7, reads GAGVSQSPRYKVAKRGQDVALRCDPISGHVSLFWYQQALGQGPEFLTYFQNEAQLDKSGLPSDRFFAERPEGSVSTLKIQRTQQEDSAVYLCASSPPSGSEQYFGPGTRLTVT.

This chain links TRBV7-9 with TRBJ2-3, with D uncertain. The germline gives CDR1 SEHNR, CDR2 FQNEAQ (reference sequence). Trimming stripped 4 bases from V and 2 bases from J, with 16 bases between. There are 16 residues in the CDR3. The CDR3, as DNA: TGTGCCAGCAGCTCCCCCCCAGCTGAGGACACAGATACGCAGTATTTT. Translated: CASSSPPAEDTDTQYF.